The 22 T cell receptor beta chains presented below share a single source sample, sequenced in a study of T-cell memory formation after mild COVID-19. TCRdb fed the 5' RACE reads into MiXCR, producing one record per CDR3 protein. The table shows some 320,000 distinct CDR3 sequences, with 13% to 15% occurring only once. Source material: PBMCs or a T cell subset sorted from them (not recorded which). The receptors shown here come from a man between 18 and 29 years old who had mild COVID-19 (a few samples of this study predate the infection). Cell type and time point are not known.

V is TRBV6-1 and J is TRBJ1-2, with 11 bases fitting TRBD1. This CDR3 has 16 residues. Germline V gives CDR1 MNHNS, CDR2 SASEGT. V was clipped by 4 bases and J by 3 bases; unmatched bases: 7. The DNA of the CDR3 is TGTGCCAGCAGTGGGACAGGGGGCGATTCCTACTATGGCTACACCTTC. Amino acids: CASSGTGGDSYYGYTF.

This clonotype has just a few counts. V is TRBV5-1 and J is TRBJ2-3, with D perhaps assigned TRBD1 or TRBD2 (6 bases each). V was cut by 7 bases and J by 5 bases, with 17 bases left in between. The germline V gene has CDR1 SGHRS and CDR2 YFSETQ. The CDR3 loop spans 14 amino acids. As DNA, the CDR3 is TGCGCCAGCGCTCAGAGGGGGGCCGGAGATACGCAGTATTTT. Translating gives CASAQRGAGDTQYF.

This clonotype was counted a few times. This chain joins TRBV6-2 or TRBV6-3 and TRBJ2-7; 7 bases match TRBD1. J lost 2 bases, V lost 6 bases, and 13 bases had no gene match. Looked up from germline, CDR1 is MNHEY and CDR2 is SVGEGT. The CDR3 loop spans 16 amino acids. The CDR3: CASSNHGTDSPYEQYV. The CDR3 region has the DNA TGTGCCAGCAGCAACCACGGGACAGATTCACCCTACGAGCAGTACGTC.

This clonotype was recorded a few times. V usage is TRBV7-3 and J usage is TRBJ2-1, with D perhaps matching TRBD1 (6 bases). Germline lookup yields CDR1 SGHTA and CDR2 FQGTGA. V was shortened by 3 bases and J by 10 bases, with 13 bases between the two germline ends. This CDR3 is built from 13 residues. The CDR3 sequence is CASSFATGSEQFF. CDR3 nucleotide sequence: TGTGCCAGCAGCTTTGCTACAGGGTCCGAGCAGTTCTTC.

In its sample, this clonotype was seen many times. This chain uses TRBV7-2 with TRBJ1-6; D gene unclear. The germline gives CDR1 SGHTA, CDR2 FQGNSA. This CDR3 is built from 14 residues. V gave up 4 bases and J gave up 8 bases, with 12 bases separating them. The CDR3 here is CASSWVTVDSPLHF. The CDR3 nucleotides read TGTGCCAGCAGCTGGGTTACAGTGGATTCACCCCTCCACTTT.

The V call is TRBV5-1, the J call TRBJ1-2; D gene unclear. CDR1 is SGHRS, CDR2 YFSETQ, per germline. Trimming cost V 0 bases and J 6 bases, with 12 bases left between them. This CDR3 has 14 amino acids. The CDR3 loop reads CASSLEAGEHGYTF. The CDR3 DNA reads TGCGCCAGCAGCTTGGAGGCGGGTGAACATGGCTACACCTTC.

The rearrangement uses TRBV4-2 and TRBJ2-1; 15 positions agree with TRBD2. Germline V gene lookup returns CDR1 LGHNA and CDR2 YNFKEQ. Trimming at V came to 0 bases and at J to 4 bases, leaving 4 bases not matched to a gene. The CDR3 extends over 18 amino acids. The CDR3 region has the DNA TGTGCCAGCAGCCAAGATCTAGGGACTAGCGGGGGGTACAATGAGCAGTTCTTC. It is translated as CASSQDLGTSGGYNEQFF.

This clonotype is a singleton in its sample. The CDR3 DNA is TGTGCCAGCAGTTACAGTCCGGGGGCGAGGCCCCAGCATTTT. Its translation: CASSYSPGARPQHF. The V call is TRBV6-2 or TRBV6-3, the J call TRBJ1-5; D is perhaps TRBD1 (6 bases). The CDR3 has 14 residues. Deletions cut 2 bases from V and 9 bases from J, with 14 bases between. CDR1 and CDR2 from the germline V gene are MNHEY and SVGEGT.

The chain couples TRBV12-3 or TRBV12-4 to TRBJ2-1; 8 positions agree with TRBD1. The CDR3 covers 15 residues. Trimming took 2 bases from V and 4 from J; bases not matched to a gene: 4. Here the CDR3 DNA reads TGTGCCAGCAGTTTAAGGACAGGGAGGTACAATGAGCAGTTCTTC. As protein: CASSLRTGRYNEQFF.

The V call is TRBV6-2 or TRBV6-3, the J call TRBJ1-1, with D possibly TRBD1 on 6 matching bases. CDR1 is MNHEY and CDR2 is SVGEGT in the germline V gene. CDR3 length equals 16 residues. V was cut by 6 bases and J by 11 bases, with 28 bases left in between. The CDR3 here is CASRDTGSGGRLKAFF. DNA for the CDR3: TGTGCCAGCAGAGACACAGGGAGTGGGGGCCGGCTGAAGGCTTTCTTT.

This clonotype was found many times. The gene calls are TRBV27 and TRBJ2-5, with 12 bases aligning to TRBD2. CDR1 and CDR2 from the germline V gene are MNHEY and SMNVEV (reference sequence). The V segment lost 5 bases and the J segment 7 bases; nucleotides outside the gene matches: 8. The CDR3 is 15 residues long. CDR3 sequence (DNA): TGTGCCAGCAGTCAAACACTAGCGGGGGGTAGGACCCAGTACTTC. Its translation: CASSQTLAGGRTQYF.

This clonotype was seen a few times. This rearrangement joins TRBV4-3 to TRBJ2-5; no clear D. CDR1 is LGHNA and CDR2 is YSLEER in the germline V gene. The CDR3 covers 15 residues. Trimming pared 0 bases from V and 3 bases from J, leaving 11 bases between. The CDR3: CASSQDTRPEETQYF. As DNA, the CDR3 is TGCGCCAGCAGCCAAGATACCAGACCGGAAGAGACCCAGTACTTC.

This chain connects TRBV6-5 to TRBJ1-1; no definite D call. V was shortened by 4 bases and J by 9 bases, with 9 bases between the two germline ends. The CDR3 is made up of 11 amino acids. Germline CDR1 MNHEY, CDR2 SVGAGI. The CDR3 protein is CASSSSGKAFF. The CDR3 DNA reads TGTGCCAGCAGTTCCTCGGGAAAAGCTTTCTTT.

For the CDR3, the DNA is TGTGCCAGCAGCCAACCGACAGGGGGCACAGAGACCCAGTACTTC. It is translated as CASSQPTGGTETQYF. The chain uses TRBV4-2 and TRBJ2-5, with 10 bases identical to TRBD1. Germline CDR1 is LGHNA and CDR2 is YNFKEQ. The CDR3 consists of 15 residues. Losses at the gene ends were 2 bases for V and 4 bases for J; bases not matched to a gene: 4.

This clonotype was counted at least ten times. The rearrangement joins TRBV7-9 to TRBJ1-2; D perhaps matches TRBD1 (5 bases). V was pared by 5 bases and J by 8 bases, with 9 bases between. Germline V gives CDR1 SEHNR, CDR2 FQNEAQ (reference sequence). The CDR3 is made up of 11 amino acids. CDR3 DNA: TGTGCCAGCAGCCGGAACAGGGGCTACACCTTC. Encoded protein: CASSRNRGYTF.

This clonotype appeared many times. The V call is TRBV4-3, the J call TRBJ2-1; 14 positions match TRBD2. J lost 10 bases, V lost 2 bases, and 4 bases had no gene match. CDR1 LGHNA and CDR2 YSLEER come from the germline V gene. This CDR3 region has 15 residues. The CDR3 bases are TGCGCCAGCAGCCAACTGGGACTAGCGGGGGCCGAGCAGTTCTTC. It is translated as CASSQLGLAGAEQFF.

V is TRBV4-1 and J is TRBJ2-2; possibly TRBD1 or TRBD2 for D (5 bases each). V lost 0 bases to trimming and J lost 2 bases, with 10 bases between them. Germline CDR1 is MGHRA and CDR2 is YSYEKL. This CDR3 contains 16 residues. The CDR3 coding sequence is TGCGCCAGCAGCCAAGAGAGGGGTCACAACACCGGGGAGCTGTTTTTT. Translation gives CASSQERGHNTGELFF.

This clonotype has more than one count but fewer than ten. The V call is TRBV7-2, the J call TRBJ2-3, with 10 bases identical to TRBD2. Germline V lookup: CDR1 SGHTA, CDR2 FQGNSA. Germline trimming cut 3 bases from V and 6 bases from J; bases unmatched to any gene: 3. This CDR3 region has 14 residues. The CDR3: CASSFGLAADTQYF. CDR3 bases: TGTGCCAGCAGCTTTGGACTAGCGGCTGATACGCAGTATTTT.

The chain couples TRBV30 to TRBJ2-5, with a possible D match to TRBD2 (6 bases). From germline, CDR1 is GTSNPN and CDR2 SVGIG (reference sequence). CDR3 length: 13 amino acids. Trimming took 2 bases from V and 5 from J, leaving 12 bases between them. The CDR3 DNA reads as TGTGCCTGGAGTTCTAGCGCCGGGGAGACCCAGTACTTC. Protein sequence: CAWSSSAGETQYF.

As to this clonotype: Germline is not matched at one junction end, which may reflect a read error. The rearrangement joins TRBV7-6 to TRBJ1-1; D gene unclear. The CDR3 sequence is 12 residues long. CDR1 and CDR2 (germline): SGHVS, FNYEAQ. The DNA for the CDR3 is TGTGCCAGCAGCTTGGTTGGCACTGAAGTTTTCTTT. Its protein is CASSLVGTEVFF. The full variable domain, completed using reference TRBV7-6 and TRBJ1-1, is GAGVSQSPRYKVTKRGQDVALRCDPISGHVSLYWYRQALGQGPEFLTYFNYEAQQDKSGLPNDRFSAERPEGSISTLTIQRTEQRDSAMYRCASSLVGTEVFFGQGTRLTVV.

This rearrangement joins TRBV4-1 to TRBJ1-2; TRBD1 aligns across 8 bases. The CDR3 is made up of 16 amino acids. Trimming at V came to 4 bases and at J to 3 bases, leaving 10 bases not matched to a gene. In germline, CDR1 is MGHRA, CDR2 YSYEKL. The CDR3 is CASSRGVTQGDYGYTF. The CDR3 DNA reads TGCGCCAGCAGCCGAGGGGTAACACAGGGGGACTATGGCTACACCTTC.

This clonotype was observed many times. The chain recombines TRBV27 with TRBJ1-5; TRBD1 matches at 7 bases. V lost 6 bases to trimming and J lost 0 bases; unmatched junction nucleotides: 5. The CDR3 totals 15 residues. The germline V gene has CDR1 MNHEY and CDR2 SMNVEV (reference sequence). The CDR3 coding sequence is TGTGCCAGCAGAGTGGGACAGATTAGCAATCAGCCCCAGCATTTT. Encoded protein: CASRVGQISNQPQHF.